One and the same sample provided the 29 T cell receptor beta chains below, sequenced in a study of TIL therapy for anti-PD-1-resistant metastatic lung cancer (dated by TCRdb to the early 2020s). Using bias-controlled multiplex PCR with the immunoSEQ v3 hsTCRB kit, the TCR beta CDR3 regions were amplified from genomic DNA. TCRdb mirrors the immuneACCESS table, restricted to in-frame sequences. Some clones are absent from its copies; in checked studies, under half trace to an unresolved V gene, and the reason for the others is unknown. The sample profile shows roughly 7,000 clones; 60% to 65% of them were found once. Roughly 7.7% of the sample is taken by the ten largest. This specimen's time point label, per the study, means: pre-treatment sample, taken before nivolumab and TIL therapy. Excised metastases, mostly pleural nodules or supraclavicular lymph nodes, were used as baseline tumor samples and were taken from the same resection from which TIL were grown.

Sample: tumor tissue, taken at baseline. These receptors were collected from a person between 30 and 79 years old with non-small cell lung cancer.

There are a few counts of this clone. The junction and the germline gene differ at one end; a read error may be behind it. CDR3 residues: CASSVSHEQYF. For the CDR3, the DNA is TGTGCCAGCAGCGTCTCCCACGAGCAGTACTTC. V is TRBV9 and J is TRBJ2-7; no clear D gene. Germline CDR1 SGDLS, CDR2 YYNGEE. The CDR3 runs to 11 residues.

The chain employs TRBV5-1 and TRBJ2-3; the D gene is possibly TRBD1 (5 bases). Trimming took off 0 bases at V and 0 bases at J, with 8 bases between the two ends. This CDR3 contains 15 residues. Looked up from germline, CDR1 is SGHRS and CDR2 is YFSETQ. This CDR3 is CASSLEQASTDTQYF. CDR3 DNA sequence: TGCGCCAGCAGCTTGGAACAGGCCAGCACAGATACGCAGTATTTT.

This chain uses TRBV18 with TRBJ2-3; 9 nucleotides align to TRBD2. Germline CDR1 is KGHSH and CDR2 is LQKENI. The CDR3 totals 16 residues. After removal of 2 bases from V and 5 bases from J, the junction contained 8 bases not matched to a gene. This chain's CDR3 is CASSPEVAGAGDTQYF. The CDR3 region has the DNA TGTGCCAGCTCACCAGAGGTAGCGGGAGCAGGAGATACGCAGTATTTT.

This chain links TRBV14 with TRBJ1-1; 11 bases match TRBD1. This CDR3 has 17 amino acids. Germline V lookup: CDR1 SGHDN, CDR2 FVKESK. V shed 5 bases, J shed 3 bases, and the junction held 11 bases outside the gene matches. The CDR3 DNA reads TGTGCCAGCAGCAATGGACAGGGGGCGAGTGAGGACACTGAAGCTTTCTTT. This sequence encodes CASSNGQGASEDTEAFF.

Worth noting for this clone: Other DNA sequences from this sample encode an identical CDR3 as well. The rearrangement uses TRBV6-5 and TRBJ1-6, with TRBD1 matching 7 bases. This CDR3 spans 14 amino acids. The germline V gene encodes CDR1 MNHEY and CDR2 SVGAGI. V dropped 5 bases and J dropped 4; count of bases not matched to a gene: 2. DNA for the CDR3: TGTGCCAGCAGTCCGGGACAGTATAATTCACCCCTCCACTTT. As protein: CASSPGQYNSPLHF.

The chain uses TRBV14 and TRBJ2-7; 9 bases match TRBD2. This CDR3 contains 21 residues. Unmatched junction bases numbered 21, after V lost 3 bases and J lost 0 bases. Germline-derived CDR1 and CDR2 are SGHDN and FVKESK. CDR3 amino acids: CASSHAGSALRLSGSSYEQYF. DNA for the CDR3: TGTGCCAGCAGCCATGCCGGCAGTGCGCTCAGGCTTAGCGGGAGCTCCTACGAGCAGTACTTC.

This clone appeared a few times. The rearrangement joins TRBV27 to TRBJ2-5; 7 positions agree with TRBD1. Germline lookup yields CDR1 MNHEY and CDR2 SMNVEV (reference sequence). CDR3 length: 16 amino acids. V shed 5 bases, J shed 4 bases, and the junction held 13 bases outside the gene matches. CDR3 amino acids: CASSRYNRGFRETQYF. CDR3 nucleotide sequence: TGTGCCAGCAGTCGTTACAACAGGGGTTTTAGAGAGACCCAGTACTTC.

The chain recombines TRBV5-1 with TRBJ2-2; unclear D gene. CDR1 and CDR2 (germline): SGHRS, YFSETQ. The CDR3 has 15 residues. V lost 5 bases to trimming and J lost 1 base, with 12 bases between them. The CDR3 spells CASRGREGNTGELFF. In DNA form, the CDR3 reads TGCGCCAGCAGGGGCAGAGAAGGGAACACCGGGGAGCTGTTTTTT. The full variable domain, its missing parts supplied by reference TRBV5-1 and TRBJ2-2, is KAGVTQTPRYLIKTRGQQVTLSCSPISGHRSVSWYQQTPGQGLQFLFEYFSETQRNKGNFPGRFSGRQFSNSRSEMNVSTLELGDSALYLCASRGREGNTGELFFGEGSRLTVL.

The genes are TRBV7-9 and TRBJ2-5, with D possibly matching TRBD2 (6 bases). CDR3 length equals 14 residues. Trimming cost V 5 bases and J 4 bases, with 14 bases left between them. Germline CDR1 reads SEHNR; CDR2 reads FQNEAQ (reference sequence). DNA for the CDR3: TGTGCCAGCAGCCCGAGCTCGGGGGTAGAGACCCAGTACTTC. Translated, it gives CASSPSSGVETQYF.

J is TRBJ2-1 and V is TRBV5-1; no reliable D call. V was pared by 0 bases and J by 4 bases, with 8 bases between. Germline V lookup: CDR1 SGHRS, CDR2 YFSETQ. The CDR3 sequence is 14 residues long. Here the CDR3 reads CASSLAQTYNEQFF. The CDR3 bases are TGCGCCAGCAGCTTGGCTCAGACATACAATGAGCAGTTCTTC.

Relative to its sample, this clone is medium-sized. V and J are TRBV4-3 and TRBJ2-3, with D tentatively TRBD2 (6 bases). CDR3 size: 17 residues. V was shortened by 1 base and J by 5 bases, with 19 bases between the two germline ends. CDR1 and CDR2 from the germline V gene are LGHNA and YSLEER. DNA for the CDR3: TGCGCCAGCAGCCAAGGCCAGTACGGGACTTTTGTAGATACGCAGTATTTT. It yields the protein CASSQGQYGTFVDTQYF.

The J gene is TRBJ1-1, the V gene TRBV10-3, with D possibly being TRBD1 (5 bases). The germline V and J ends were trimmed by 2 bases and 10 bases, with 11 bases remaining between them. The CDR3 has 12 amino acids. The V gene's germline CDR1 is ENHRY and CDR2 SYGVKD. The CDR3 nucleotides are TGTGCCATCAGTGAGATAGGGGCAGCAGCTTTCTTT. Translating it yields CAISEIGAAAFF.

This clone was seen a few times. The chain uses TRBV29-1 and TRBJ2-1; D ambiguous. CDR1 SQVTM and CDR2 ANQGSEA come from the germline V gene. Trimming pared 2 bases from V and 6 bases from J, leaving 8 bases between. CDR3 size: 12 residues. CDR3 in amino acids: CSVEWPLNEQFF. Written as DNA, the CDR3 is TGCAGCGTTGAATGGCCTCTCAATGAGCAGTTCTTC.

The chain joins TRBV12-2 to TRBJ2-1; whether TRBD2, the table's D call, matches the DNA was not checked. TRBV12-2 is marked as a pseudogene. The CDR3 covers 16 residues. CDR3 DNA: TGTGCAAGTCCCAAAGGGAGGCTCGCGATGTTGCATGAGCAGTTCTTC. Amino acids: CASPKGRLAMLHEQFF.

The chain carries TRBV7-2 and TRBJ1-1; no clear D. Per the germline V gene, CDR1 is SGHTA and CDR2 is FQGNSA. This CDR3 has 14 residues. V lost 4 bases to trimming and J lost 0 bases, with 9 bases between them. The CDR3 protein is CASSSQALNTEAFF. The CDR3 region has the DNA TGTGCCAGCAGCTCGCAGGCCCTGAACACTGAAGCTTTCTTT.

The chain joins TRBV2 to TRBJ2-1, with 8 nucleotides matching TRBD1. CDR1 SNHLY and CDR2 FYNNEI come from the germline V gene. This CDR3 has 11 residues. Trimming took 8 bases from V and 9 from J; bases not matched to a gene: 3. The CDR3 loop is CASSTGGEQFF. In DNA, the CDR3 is TGTGCCAGCTCTACAGGGGGTGAGCAGTTCTTC.

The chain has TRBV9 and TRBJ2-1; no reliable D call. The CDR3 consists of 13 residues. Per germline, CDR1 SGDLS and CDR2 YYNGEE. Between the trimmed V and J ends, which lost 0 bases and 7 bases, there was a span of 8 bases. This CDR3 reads CASSVGRFNEQFF. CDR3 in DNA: TGTGCCAGCAGCGTAGGAAGATTTAATGAGCAGTTCTTC.

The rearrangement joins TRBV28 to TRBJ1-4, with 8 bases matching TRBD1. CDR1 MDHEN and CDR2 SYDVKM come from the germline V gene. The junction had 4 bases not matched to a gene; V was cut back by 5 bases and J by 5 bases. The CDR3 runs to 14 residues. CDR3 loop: CASSTRQGNEKLFF. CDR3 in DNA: TGTGCCAGCAGTACAAGACAGGGGAATGAAAAACTGTTTTTT.

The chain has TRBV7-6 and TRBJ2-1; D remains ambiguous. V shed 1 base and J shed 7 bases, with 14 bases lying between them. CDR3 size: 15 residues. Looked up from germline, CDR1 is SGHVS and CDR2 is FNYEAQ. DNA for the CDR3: TGTGCCAGCAGCTTAGACGGCGGCCGCGGAAATGAGCAGTTCTTC. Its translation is CASSLDGGRGNEQFF.

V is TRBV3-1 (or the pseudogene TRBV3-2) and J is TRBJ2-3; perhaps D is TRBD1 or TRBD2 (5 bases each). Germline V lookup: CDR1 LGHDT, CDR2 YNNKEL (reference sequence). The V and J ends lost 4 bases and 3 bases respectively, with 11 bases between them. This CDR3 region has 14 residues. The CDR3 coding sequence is TGTGCCAGCAGCCTTGGGACCCGGACAGATACGCAGTATTTT. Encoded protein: CASSLGTRTDTQYF.

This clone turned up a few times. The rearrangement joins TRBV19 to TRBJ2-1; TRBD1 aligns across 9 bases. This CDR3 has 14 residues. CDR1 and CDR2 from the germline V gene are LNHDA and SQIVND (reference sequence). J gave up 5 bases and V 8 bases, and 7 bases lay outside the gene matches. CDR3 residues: CASRRDRANNEQFF. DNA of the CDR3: TGTGCCAGTCGACGGGACAGGGCAAACAATGAGCAGTTCTTC.

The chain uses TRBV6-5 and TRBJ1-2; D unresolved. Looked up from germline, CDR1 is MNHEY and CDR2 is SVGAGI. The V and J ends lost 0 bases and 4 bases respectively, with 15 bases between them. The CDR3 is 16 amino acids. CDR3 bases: TGTGCCAGCAGTTACTCGATGCAGTTTACGGTCTATGGCTACACCTTC. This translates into CASSYSMQFTVYGYTF.

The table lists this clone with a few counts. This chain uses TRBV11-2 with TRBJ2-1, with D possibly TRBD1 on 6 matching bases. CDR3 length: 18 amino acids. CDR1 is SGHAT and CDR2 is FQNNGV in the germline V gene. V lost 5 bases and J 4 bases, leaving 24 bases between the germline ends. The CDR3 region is CASSQPKRAGDLYNEQFF. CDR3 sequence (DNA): TGTGCCAGCAGCCAGCCGAAAAGGGCAGGGGATTTATACAATGAGCAGTTCTTC.

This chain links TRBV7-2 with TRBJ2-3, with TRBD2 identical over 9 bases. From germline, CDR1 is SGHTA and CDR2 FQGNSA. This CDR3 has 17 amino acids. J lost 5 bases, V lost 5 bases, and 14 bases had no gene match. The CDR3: CASSPRLGGGGGDTQYF. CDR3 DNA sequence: TGTGCCAGCAGCCCCCGACTGGGCGGGGGGGGTGGAGATACGCAGTATTTT. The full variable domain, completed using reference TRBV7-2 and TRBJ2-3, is GAGVSQSPSNKVTEKGKDVELRCDPISGHTALYWYRQSLGQGLEFLIYFQGNSAPDKSGLPSDRFSAERTGGSVSTLTIQRTQQEDSAVYLCASSPRLGGGGGDTQYFGPGTRLTVL.

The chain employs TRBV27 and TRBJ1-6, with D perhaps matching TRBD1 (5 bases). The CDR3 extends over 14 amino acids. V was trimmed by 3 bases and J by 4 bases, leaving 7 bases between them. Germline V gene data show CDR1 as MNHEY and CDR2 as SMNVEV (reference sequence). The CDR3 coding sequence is TGTGCCAGCAGTTTGGAGGGGTATAATTCACCCCTCCACTTT. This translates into CASSLEGYNSPLHF.

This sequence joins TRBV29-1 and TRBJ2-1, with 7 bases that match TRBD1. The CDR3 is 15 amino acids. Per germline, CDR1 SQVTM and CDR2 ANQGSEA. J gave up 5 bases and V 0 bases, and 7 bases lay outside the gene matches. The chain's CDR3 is CSVEDFRGSNNEQFF. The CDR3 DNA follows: TGCAGCGTTGAAGATTTCAGGGGGTCAAACAATGAGCAGTTCTTC.

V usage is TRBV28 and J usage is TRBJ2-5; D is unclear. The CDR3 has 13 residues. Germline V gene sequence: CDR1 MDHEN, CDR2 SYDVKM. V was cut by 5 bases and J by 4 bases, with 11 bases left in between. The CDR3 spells CASSPVSTETQYF. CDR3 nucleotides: TGTGCCAGCAGTCCCGTGTCGACAGAGACCCAGTACTTC. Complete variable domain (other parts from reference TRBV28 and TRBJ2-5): DVKVTQSSRYLVKRTGEKVFLECVQDMDHENMFWYRQDPGLGLRLIYFSYDVKMKEKGDIPEGYSVSREKKERFSLILESASTNQTSMYLCASSPVSTETQYFGPGTRLLVL.

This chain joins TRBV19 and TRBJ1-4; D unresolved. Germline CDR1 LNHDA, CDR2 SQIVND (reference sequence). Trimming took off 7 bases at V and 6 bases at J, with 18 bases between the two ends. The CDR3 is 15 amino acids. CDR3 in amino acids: CASTSLSLVDEKLFF. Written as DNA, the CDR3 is TGTGCCAGTACATCCTTATCGTTGGTTGATGAAAAACTGTTTTTT.

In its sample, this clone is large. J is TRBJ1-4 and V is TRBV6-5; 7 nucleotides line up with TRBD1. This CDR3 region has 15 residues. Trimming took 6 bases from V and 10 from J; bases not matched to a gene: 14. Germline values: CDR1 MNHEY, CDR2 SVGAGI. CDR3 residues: CASSGTGASPGKLFF. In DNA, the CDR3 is TGTGCCAGCAGCGGTACAGGGGCTTCCCCCGGAAAACTGTTTTTT.